This is a list of T cell receptor beta chains from one sample in a study of T cells after yellow fever vaccination. TCRdb itself ran the 5' RACE reads through MiXCR, one entry per CDR3 protein. Of 68,000 or so distinct CDR3 sequences in the sample, 6.5% are singletons; the top ten hold about 40%. Sequencing was performed on CD8+ T cells sorted from PBMCs, taken roughly 45 days after the first yellow fever vaccination. All receptors derive from a young man who received the YFV17D yellow fever vaccine. The CDR3 runs from the conserved cysteine through the conserved F or W. A D gene is named only where the DNA matches it firmly. Part of the rows lack a size; the others show once, few, many or a class for expanded clones.

abundance	d_gene	j_gene	v_gene	CDR3nt	CDR3aa
many	-	TRBJ2-1	TRBV7-8	TGTGCCAGCAGCCCTCTGGGGGCCACCTATGAGCAGTTCTTC	CASSPLGATYEQFF
-	TRBD1	TRBJ2-2	TRBV12-3/TRBV12-4	TGTGCCAGCACCCCGACAGGGAAGGCCGGGGAGCTGTTTTTT	CASTPTGKAGELFF
many	-	TRBJ2-2	TRBV5-1	TGCGCCAGCAGCTTCCCCGGCACCGGGGAGCTGTTTTTT	CASSFPGTGELFF
-	TRBD1	TRBJ2-5	TRBV25-1	TGTGCCAGCAGCCGACAGGGAATCGGGGAGACCCAGTACTTC	CASSRQGIGETQYF
few	-	TRBJ2-2	TRBV6-5	TGTGCCAGCAGTTACGGAACCGGGGAGCTGTTTTTT	CASSYGTGELFF
-	TRBD2	TRBJ2-1	TRBV19	TGTGCCAGTAGTATCGGAAGCGGGGGCTCCGAGCAGTTCTTC	CASSIGSGGSEQFF
many	-	TRBJ2-2	TRBV24-1	TGTGCCACCCAGACTCCGAACACCGGGGAGCTGTTTTTT	CATQTPNTGELFF
-	-	TRBJ1-5	TRBV12-3/TRBV12-4	TGTGCCAGCAGTTTAGTCCCCTATCCTCCGCATTTT	CASSLVPYPPHF
few	-	TRBJ1-5	TRBV6-5	TGTGCCAGCAGTTACTCCCGGGCCCCAGGTCAGCCCCAGCATTTT	CASSYSRAPGQPQHF
-	TRBD1	TRBJ1-3	TRBV15	TGTGCCACCAGCAGTGACAGGGGGCAACGAAACACCATATATTTT	CATSSDRGQRNTIYF
few	-	TRBJ1-2	TRBV7-4	TGTGCCAGCAGCCCTCCCCGGGGAGGAAACTATGGCTACACCTTC	CASSPPRGGNYGYTF
many	-	TRBJ2-3	TRBV5-1	TGCGCCAGCAGCTTGGTGGCAGGCACAGATACGCAGTATTTT	CASSLVAGTDTQYF
-	-	TRBJ1-4	TRBV4-1	TGCGCCAGCAGCCAAGTTCATAACGGGGATCCGGGAAAACTGTTTTTT	CASSQVHNGDPGKLFF
many	TRBD2	TRBJ2-2	TRBV2	TGTGCCAGCAGCACCCGTCTCCTAGCGGGGGCGAACACCGGGGAGCTGTTTTTT	CASSTRLLAGANTGELFF
-	-	TRBJ2-7	TRBV5-8	TGTGCCAGCAGCTTTGGGAGCGCGGGCGAGCAGTACTTC	CASSFGSAGEQYF
many	-	TRBJ2-3	TRBV4-3	TGCGCCAGCAGCCAGAGGGACTCCCTTGGGGATACGCAGTATTTT	CASSQRDSLGDTQYF
few	-	TRBJ2-5	TRBV6-2/TRBV6-3	TGTGCCAGCAGTCCTCCGGGACTTGGGTATTTGACCCAGTACTTC	CASSPPGLGYLTQYF
many	TRBD1	TRBJ2-2	TRBV12-3/TRBV12-4	TGTGCCAGCAGTGTTAACAGGGGAGTTGAGCTGTTTTTT	CASSVNRGVELFF
few	TRBD1	TRBJ1-1	TRBV4-1	TGCGCCAGCAGCCAAGTGGGAGGGGGCCGGAACACTGAAGCTTTCTTT	CASSQVGGGRNTEAFF
many	-	TRBJ1-1	TRBV27	TGTGCCAGCAGCCTCACCCCAGGGGCTCATCTGAACACTGAAGCTTTCTTT	CASSLTPGAHLNTEAFF
many	-	TRBJ2-1	TRBV9	TGTGCCAGCAGCGTGGGGTCCTCCTACAATGAGCAGTTCTTC	CASSVGSSYNEQFF
many	-	TRBJ2-5	TRBV6-5	TGTGCCAGCAGTTACGGGACACGGCAAGAGACCCAGTACTTC	CASSYGTRQETQYF
many	-	TRBJ2-2	TRBV2	TGTGCCAGTTACTTCTCCGGGGAGCTGTTTTTT	CASYFSGELFF
many	TRBD1	TRBJ1-4	TRBV20-1	TGCAGTGCGGAGTCGACAGGGGGCAATGAAAAACTGTTTTTT	CSAESTGGNEKLFF
many	-	TRBJ2-3	TRBV7-6	TGTGCCAGCAGCTTCGACCCGGGGTTCACAGATACGCAGTATTTT	CASSFDPGFTDTQYF
many	TRBD1	TRBJ2-6	TRBV4-1	TGCGCCAGCAGCCAAGTACCACAGGGGACCAACGTCCTGACTTTC	CASSQVPQGTNVLTF
few	-	TRBJ1-1	TRBV4-3	TGCGCCAGCAGCCAAGATCGGGCAGGGAAGAACACTGAAGCTTTCTTT	CASSQDRAGKNTEAFF
few	-	TRBJ2-1	TRBV30	TGTGCCTGGAGCGGGGGTAGGGAGGAGCAGTTCTTC	CAWSGGREEQFF
many	-	TRBJ1-2	TRBV20-1	TGCAGTGCTAGTGACACATTACGAATTTATGGCTACACCTTC	CSASDTLRIYGYTF
many	-	TRBJ2-5	TRBV10-3	TGTGCCATCAGTGAGAGGAGCGAACAAGAGACCCAGTACTTC	CAISERSEQETQYF
once	-	TRBJ1-2	TRBV6-5	TGTGCCAGCGGGTACAGACGGGATGGCTACACCTTC	CASGYRRDGYTF
-	-	TRBJ2-1	TRBV2	TGTGCCTTCTGTCTAGTCGATAGCTCCTACAATGAGCAGTTCTTC	CAFCLVDSSYNEQFF
many	TRBD1	TRBJ2-7	TRBV9	TGTGCCAGCAGCGAGCGACAGGGCTCCTACGAGCAGTACTTC	CASSERQGSYEQYF
many	-	TRBJ1-1	TRBV4-1	TGCGCCAGCAGCCATGGCGGTTCTGGAGGGGATAACGGCGCTTTCTTT	CASSHGGSGGDNGAFF
many	-	TRBJ1-1	TRBV20-1	TGCAGTGCTAGGGAGACTGAAGCTTTCTTT	CSARETEAFF
many	TRBD2	TRBJ2-3	TRBV10-3	TGTGCCATCAGTGAGTCGAGTGACGGACTAGCGGGTTTTAGCACAGATACGCAGTATTTT	CAISESSDGLAGFSTDTQYF
-	-	TRBJ2-3	TRBV12-3/TRBV12-4	TGTGCCAGCTCACTCGGAGGGGGCGCGACAGATACGCAGTATTTT	CASSLGGGATDTQYF
many	-	TRBJ1-1	TRBV6-1	TGTGCCAGCAGTGACCGCTGGAACACTGAAGCTTTCTTT	CASSDRWNTEAFF